The present entry profiles one T cell receptor (beta chain) with its context. The data belong to a study of shared clonotypes between healthy human individuals. About the research overall: Per donor, three plates held CD4 naive cells, three held CD4 memory, two held CD8 naive and one held CD8 memory.

Per the germline V gene, CDR1 is SGHRS and CDR2 is YFSETQ. The V segment lost 4 bases and the J segment 3 bases; nucleotides outside the gene matches: 10. CDR3 length: 16 residues. In the sorted-subset replicate PCRs, 150 to 250 ng DNA, 25,000 to 30,000 T cell genomes, was used. The data were produced by immunoSEQ multiplex PCR, yet TCRdb's version contains in-frame clones alone and is incomplete. The table has about 2 million clones, 95% seen once. The specimen sequenced was naive CD4+ T cells sorted from blood. The sample's subset: CD45RA+ positively selected. The chain links TRBV5-1 to TRBJ2-7; TRBD1 agrees at 10 bases. The TCR comes from a man aged 18 to 30 in good health. The CDR3 region is CASSQLPGQGIYEQYF. The CDR3 nucleotides read TGCGCCAGCAGCCAACTTCCGGGACAGGGGATCTACGAGCAGTACTTC. The variable domain in full, completed from reference TRBV5-1 and TRBJ2-7, reads KAGVTQTPRYLIKTRGQQVTLSCSPISGHRSVSWYQQTPGQGLQFLFEYFSETQRNKGNFPGRFSGRQFSNSRSEMNVSTLELGDSALYLCASSQLPGQGIYEQYFGPGTRLTVT.